This is a list of T cell receptor beta chains from one sample in a study of T cell repertoires in cytomegalovirus infection. TCRdb reanalysed the reads using MiXCR and keeps one entry per CDR3 protein. The sample holds hundreds of thousands of distinct CDR3 sequences; roughly 33% are singletons and the top ten take around a sixth. The antigens these receptors bind are not known. The sample in question was cultured PBMCs, obtained from culture after CMV antigen stimulation. The receptor source for this set is a human donor in good health (CMV status not recorded). Some clones in this sample may be carry-over from other donors' samples. The CDR3 runs from the conserved cysteine through the conserved F or W. Each record gives: clone size, J gene, V gene, D gene, CDR3 length, CDR3 DNA, CDR3 protein. D genes are given only for firm matches. Rows may omit the clone size; those that give it use once, few, many or a size class.

clone size: .; J gene: TRBJ2-7; V gene: TRBV6-2/TRBV6-3; D gene: TRBD2; CDR3 length: 12; CDR3 DNA: TGTGCCAGCAGTTACCTAGCGGGAGAGCAGTACTTC; CDR3 protein: CASSYLAGEQYF
clone size: many; J gene: TRBJ2-3; V gene: TRBV6-1; D gene: TRBD1; CDR3 length: 16; CDR3 DNA: TGTGCCAGCAGTGAATGGACAGGGGGTCCCACAGATACGCAGTATTTT; CDR3 protein: CASSEWTGGPTDTQYF
clone size: .; J gene: TRBJ2-5; V gene: TRBV27; D gene: .; CDR3 length: 13; CDR3 DNA: TGTGCCAGCAGTGCCCGGACACCGGAGACCCAGTACTTC; CDR3 protein: CASSARTPETQYF
clone size: few; J gene: TRBJ2-5; V gene: TRBV5-4; D gene: TRBD2; CDR3 length: 15; CDR3 DNA: TGTGCCAGCAGCCCTCGGGGGGGACTAGCGGAGACCCAGTACTTC; CDR3 protein: CASSPRGGLAETQYF
clone size: few; J gene: TRBJ1-4; V gene: TRBV12-3/TRBV12-4; D gene: .; CDR3 length: 15; CDR3 DNA: TGTGCCAGCAGGAAAACAGCAGCAACTAATGAAAAACTGTTTTTT; CDR3 protein: CASRKTAATNEKLFF
clone size: .; J gene: TRBJ2-1; V gene: TRBV11-3; D gene: .; CDR3 length: 16; CDR3 DNA: TGTGCCAGCAGCTTACAGGGGTTAAGCTCCTACAATGAGCAGTTCTTC; CDR3 protein: CASSLQGLSSYNEQFF
clone size: few; J gene: TRBJ1-2; V gene: TRBV5-4; D gene: TRBD1; CDR3 length: 16; CDR3 DNA: TGTGCCAGCAGCTCGTATTGGACAGGGGGCAACTATGGCTACACCTTC; CDR3 protein: CASSSYWTGGNYGYTF
clone size: .; J gene: TRBJ1-1; V gene: TRBV20-1; D gene: TRBD1; CDR3 length: 14; CDR3 DNA: TGCAGTGCTAGGGGGACAGGGGGGATTGTTGAAGCTTTCTTT; CDR3 protein: CSARGTGGIVEAFF
clone size: .; J gene: TRBJ2-3; V gene: TRBV6-5; D gene: .; CDR3 length: 14; CDR3 DNA: TGTGCCAGCATCGGGCGATTTGGTGTGGATACGCAGTATTTT; CDR3 protein: CASIGRFGVDTQYF
clone size: .; J gene: TRBJ2-7; V gene: TRBV11-2; D gene: .; CDR3 length: 15; CDR3 DNA: TGTGCCAGCAGCTTAGTAAGCCAGGGTCTCTACGAGCAGTACTTC; CDR3 protein: CASSLVSQGLYEQYF
clone size: many; J gene: TRBJ2-7; V gene: TRBV7-2; D gene: TRBD2; CDR3 length: 15; CDR3 DNA: TGTGCCAGCAGCCCCGGGCTAGCGGGAGTCTACGAGCAGTACTTC; CDR3 protein: CASSPGLAGVYEQYF
clone size: few; J gene: TRBJ2-1; V gene: TRBV6-1; D gene: TRBD2; CDR3 length: 15; CDR3 DNA: TGTGCCAGCAGTGAAAAAGCGGGAGAGTACAATGAGCAGTTCTTC; CDR3 protein: CASSEKAGEYNEQFF
clone size: .; J gene: TRBJ1-2; V gene: TRBV7-9; D gene: .; CDR3 length: 12; CDR3 DNA: TGTGCCAGCAGGGGTGGTGGCTATGGCTACACCTTC; CDR3 protein: CASRGGGYGYTF
clone size: few; J gene: TRBJ2-5; V gene: TRBV4-2; D gene: .; CDR3 length: 13; CDR3 DNA: TGTGCCAGCAGCCAAGGGAGAACGGAGACCCAGTACTTC; CDR3 protein: CASSQGRTETQYF
clone size: .; J gene: TRBJ2-3; V gene: TRBV7-2; D gene: .; CDR3 length: 15; CDR3 DNA: TGTGCCAGCAGCTTAGTGCCGGGGCGCGCAGATACGCAGTATTTT; CDR3 protein: CASSLVPGRADTQYF
clone size: few; J gene: TRBJ2-1; V gene: TRBV6-2/TRBV6-3; D gene: .; CDR3 length: 15; CDR3 DNA: TGTGCCAGCAGTTACAACCTCAACTCAGGCAATGAGCAGTTCTTC; CDR3 protein: CASSYNLNSGNEQFF
clone size: .; J gene: TRBJ2-1; V gene: TRBV7-6; D gene: .; CDR3 length: 13; CDR3 DNA: TGTGCCAGCAGGTTCCAGGGGTACAATGAGCAGTTCTTC; CDR3 protein: CASRFQGYNEQFF
clone size: once; J gene: TRBJ2-1; V gene: TRBV19; D gene: .; CDR3 length: 16; CDR3 DNA: TGTGCCAGTAGTTCCCTTGTAGGAAGCTCCTACAATGAGCAGTTCTTC; CDR3 protein: CASSSLVGSSYNEQFF
clone size: .; J gene: TRBJ2-5; V gene: TRBV4-1; D gene: .; CDR3 length: 13; CDR3 DNA: TGTGCCAGCAGCCAAGCAGACAGGGAGACCCAGTACTTC; CDR3 protein: CASSQADRETQYF
clone size: .; J gene: TRBJ1-2; V gene: TRBV7-2; D gene: .; CDR3 length: 18; CDR3 DNA: TGTGCCAGCAGCCGACCCAAAGCAGGGAGTGAGGCTAACTATGGCTACACCTTC; CDR3 protein: CASSRPKAGSEANYGYTF
clone size: .; J gene: TRBJ2-5; V gene: TRBV6-6; D gene: .; CDR3 length: 13; CDR3 DNA: TGTGCCATTAGGGGACGGAACCAAGAGACCCAGTACTTC; CDR3 protein: CAIRGRNQETQYF
clone size: .; J gene: TRBJ2-1; V gene: TRBV5-4; D gene: TRBD2; CDR3 length: 17; CDR3 DNA: TGTGCCAGCAGCCCAACGGCGGGCGCGGGAGGGTACAATGAGCAGTTCTTC; CDR3 protein: CASSPTAGAGGYNEQFF
clone size: .; J gene: TRBJ2-2; V gene: TRBV28; D gene: .; CDR3 length: 16; CDR3 DNA: TGTGCCAGCACCCTCGCCGGACCGACTATCACCGGGGAGCTGTTTTTT; CDR3 protein: CASTLAGPTITGELFF
clone size: few; J gene: TRBJ2-3; V gene: TRBV7-2; D gene: TRBD2; CDR3 length: 17; CDR3 DNA: TGTGCCAGCAGCTCCCCGATGACTAGCGGGAGCGCAGATACGCAGTATTTT; CDR3 protein: CASSSPMTSGSADTQYF
clone size: many; J gene: TRBJ2-1; V gene: TRBV7-2; D gene: .; CDR3 length: 14; CDR3 DNA: TGTGCCAGCAGCCCCGACGCGGCCTACAATGAGCAGTTCTTC; CDR3 protein: CASSPDAAYNEQFF
clone size: .; J gene: TRBJ1-5; V gene: TRBV7-8; D gene: .; CDR3 length: 15; CDR3 DNA: TGTGCCAGCAGCTTAGGAGAAGGTTTGGGGCAGCCCCAGCATTTT; CDR3 protein: CASSLGEGLGQPQHF
clone size: .; J gene: TRBJ2-1; V gene: TRBV28; D gene: TRBD2; CDR3 length: 16; CDR3 DNA: TGTGCCAGCGCCAGACGGTGGACTAGTTATTACAATGAGCAGTTCTTC; CDR3 protein: CASARRWTSYYNEQFF
clone size: .; J gene: TRBJ1-3; V gene: TRBV28; D gene: TRBD1; CDR3 length: 18; CDR3 DNA: TGTGCCAGCAGTTTATCCCCGGGACAGGGAAGGTCTGGAAACACCATATATTTT; CDR3 protein: CASSLSPGQGRSGNTIYF
clone size: .; J gene: TRBJ2-1; V gene: TRBV9; D gene: TRBD1; CDR3 length: 16; CDR3 DNA: TGTGCCAGCAGCGTACAGGGGGAGATCTACTACAATGAGCAGTTCTTC; CDR3 protein: CASSVQGEIYYNEQFF
clone size: .; J gene: TRBJ2-3; V gene: TRBV27; D gene: TRBD2; CDR3 length: 15; CDR3 DNA: TGTGCCAGCAGCATAAGACTAGCGGGCACAGATACGCAGTATTTT; CDR3 protein: CASSIRLAGTDTQYF
clone size: .; J gene: TRBJ2-1; V gene: TRBV7-2; D gene: .; CDR3 length: 15; CDR3 DNA: TGTGCCAGCAGCGAGTACGGACAATCCTACAATGCGCAGTTCTTC; CDR3 protein: CASSEYGQSYNAQFF
clone size: .; J gene: TRBJ1-6; V gene: TRBV2; D gene: .; CDR3 length: 15; CDR3 DNA: TGTGCCAGCAGTGAACAGAGCTCCTATAATTCACCCCTCCACTTT; CDR3 protein: CASSEQSSYNSPLHF
clone size: few; J gene: TRBJ2-7; V gene: TRBV7-8; D gene: TRBD2; CDR3 length: 13; CDR3 DNA: TGTGCCAGCAGCCATACTAGCGCGAGGGAGCAGTACTTC; CDR3 protein: CASSHTSAREQYF
clone size: .; J gene: TRBJ1-2; V gene: TRBV29-1; D gene: TRBD1; CDR3 length: 13; CDR3 DNA: TGCAGCGGGGAATCCGGGACAGGCTATGGCTACACCTTC; CDR3 protein: CSGESGTGYGYTF
clone size: .; J gene: TRBJ1-4; V gene: TRBV10-3; D gene: TRBD1; CDR3 length: 16; CDR3 DNA: TGTGCCATCAGGGCGGACAGGGAGGCAGTTAATGAAAAACTGTTTTTT; CDR3 protein: CAIRADREAVNEKLFF
clone size: .; J gene: TRBJ2-7; V gene: TRBV5-1; D gene: TRBD1; CDR3 length: 14; CDR3 DNA: TGCGCCAGCAGCCTATACAGGGGAAGGTCGGAGCAGTACTTC; CDR3 protein: CASSLYRGRSEQYF
clone size: .; J gene: TRBJ1-5; V gene: TRBV2; D gene: .; CDR3 length: 14; CDR3 DNA: TGTGCCAGCAGTGAAAGGGGTCGTGATCAGCCCCAGCATTTT; CDR3 protein: CASSERGRDQPQHF
clone size: .; J gene: TRBJ2-7; V gene: TRBV18; D gene: .; CDR3 length: 17; CDR3 DNA: TGTGCCAGCTCACCATCGCAGTCGCCAGGGGGGCCGTACGAGCAGTACTTC; CDR3 protein: CASSPSQSPGGPYEQYF
clone size: .; J gene: TRBJ1-6; V gene: TRBV6-5; D gene: TRBD1; CDR3 length: 14; CDR3 DNA: TGTGCCAGCAGAGACAGGGGGCAAGATTCACCCCTCCACTTT; CDR3 protein: CASRDRGQDSPLHF
clone size: .; J gene: TRBJ2-2; V gene: TRBV7-3; D gene: .; CDR3 length: 12; CDR3 DNA: TGTGCCAGCAGCTTCCTTGAGGGGGAGCTGTTTTTT; CDR3 protein: CASSFLEGELFF
clone size: .; J gene: TRBJ1-2; V gene: TRBV20-1; D gene: .; CDR3 length: 13; CDR3 DNA: TGCAGTGCTCATGTGCCAAGGAACTATGGCTACACCTTC; CDR3 protein: CSAHVPRNYGYTF
clone size: .; J gene: TRBJ1-6; V gene: TRBV6-1; D gene: TRBD1; CDR3 length: 14; CDR3 DNA: TGTGCCAGCTGCATAGACAGGGAGGGTTCACCCCTCCACTTT; CDR3 protein: CASCIDREGSPLHF
clone size: .; J gene: TRBJ2-3; V gene: TRBV6-1; D gene: TRBD2; CDR3 length: 18; CDR3 DNA: TGTGCCAGCAGTGAAATTCTTACGGGCGGGGGAGACACAGATACGCAGTATTTT; CDR3 protein: CASSEILTGGGDTDTQYF
clone size: once; J gene: TRBJ1-6; V gene: TRBV7-9; D gene: .; CDR3 length: 16; CDR3 DNA: TGTGCCAGCAGCTCCCTCCCAGGGCTAGGGAATTCACCCCTCCACTTT; CDR3 protein: CASSSLPGLGNSPLHF
clone size: few; J gene: TRBJ1-3; V gene: TRBV2; D gene: .; CDR3 length: 15; CDR3 DNA: TGTGCCAGCGGCAGGGACGGCAGCTCTGGAAACACCATATATTTT; CDR3 protein: CASGRDGSSGNTIYF
clone size: .; J gene: TRBJ1-2; V gene: TRBV5-1; D gene: .; CDR3 length: 15; CDR3 DNA: TGCGCCAGCAGCATCGGGACTGTATCTAACTATGGCTACACCTTC; CDR3 protein: CASSIGTVSNYGYTF